This TCR beta chain comes out of a study of vaccination and CD4 T cells after COVID-19. A remark on this clonotype: Its cognate antigen is unknown.

Documented treatment: roughly 10-day PBMC culture with coronavirus spike peptide pools or control peptides (ViraFEST assay). Cultured CD4+ T cell DNA was sequenced using the Oncomine TCR Beta short-read assay. TCRdb used MiXCR to reprocess the PCR reads, holding one entry per CDR3 protein. The table has about 4,600 distinct CDR3 sequences, over 25% seen once; the top ten hold around 32%. The sequence was collected from a human donor who had recovered from COVID-19. The sequenced sample was CD4+ T cells from blood, cultured in vitro.

The CDR3 loop reads CASSLDSGASYEQYF. The CDR3 bases are TGTGCCAGCAGCTTAGATTCAGGGGCTTCCTACGAGCAGTACTTC. The chain employs TRBV11-3 and TRBJ2-7; perhaps TRBD1 as D (6 bases). V dropped 0 bases and J dropped 1 base, with 10 bases sitting between them. From germline, CDR1 is SGHNT and CDR2 YENEEA. CDR3 length: 15 amino acids.